Below, 23 T cell receptor beta chains from the same sample are listed, as sequenced in a study of PD-1 blockade in classical Hodgkin lymphoma. The data were produced by immunoSEQ multiplex PCR, yet TCRdb's version contains in-frame clones alone and is incomplete. The sample has about 35,000 clones, approximately 90% seen once. Indicated time point: newly diagnosed, previously untreated cHL patient sample. Using magnetic negative selection, the CD4+ T cells were separated out of thawed PBMCs. The sequenced sample consisted of CD4+ T cells from blood. These receptors were obtained from a human donor with classical Hodgkin lymphoma.

This chain connects TRBV9 to TRBJ1-5; D remains unclear. The CDR3 consists of 15 residues. V was clipped by 4 bases and J by 1 base, with 12 bases between them. From germline, CDR1 is SGDLS and CDR2 YYNGEE. The CDR3 DNA is TGTGCCAGCAGCCCTTCTGACCGGAGCAATCAGCCCCAGCATTTT. Its protein is CASSPSDRSNQPQHF.

This chain joins TRBV28 and TRBJ2-4, with TRBD1 matching 9 bases. The CDR3 extends over 14 amino acids. Germline loops: CDR1 MDHEN, CDR2 SYDVKM. J lost 7 bases, V lost 5 bases, and 6 bases had no gene match. The CDR3 DNA reads as TGTGCCAGCAGTCCACAGGGGGCTGGGAACATTCAGTACTTC. This encodes CASSPQGAGNIQYF.

V gene TRBV5-1 combines with J gene TRBJ2-5; no firm D call. The CDR3 has 13 amino acids. Germline CDR1 SGHRS, CDR2 YFSETQ. The V end lost 0 bases, the J end lost 3 bases, and 6 bases lay between the germline ends. The CDR3: CASSLGAEETQYF. CDR3 DNA sequence: TGCGCCAGCAGCTTGGGCGCTGAAGAGACCCAGTACTTC. The full variable domain, rest sourced from reference TRBV5-1 and TRBJ2-5, is KAGVTQTPRYLIKTRGQQVTLSCSPISGHRSVSWYQQTPGQGLQFLFEYFSETQRNKGNFPGRFSGRQFSNSRSEMNVSTLELGDSALYLCASSLGAEETQYFGPGTRLLVL.

The genes are TRBV9 and TRBJ2-3, with TRBD2 matching 11 bases. Trimming cost V 6 bases and J 2 bases; bases outside gene matches: 14. The CDR3 length is 18 residues. Germline lookup yields CDR1 SGDLS and CDR2 YYNGEE. CDR3 DNA sequence: TGTGCCAGCACCCTAAGTGGGCTAGCGGGGGGCCACACAGATACGCAGTATTTT. Its translation: CASTLSGLAGGHTDTQYF.

The V and J genes are TRBV7-2 and TRBJ2-3, with TRBD2 as a possible D gene (5 bases). This CDR3 region has 13 residues. The germline CDR1 and CDR2 sequences are SGHTA and FQGNSA. V lost 0 bases and J lost 10, with 11 bases in between. The CDR3: CASSLAEAMAQYF. The DNA for the CDR3 is TGTGCCAGCAGCTTAGCGGAGGCAATGGCGCAGTATTTT.

This chain joins TRBV7-2 and TRBJ2-5; D is perhaps TRBD2 (6 bases). The V end lost 4 bases, the J end lost 9 bases, and 9 bases lay between the germline ends. The CDR3 covers 11 residues. The germline CDR1 and CDR2 sequences are SGHTA and FQGNSA. DNA of the CDR3: TGTGCCAGCAGCTCGGGGGTGGCCCAGTACTTC. Translated, it gives CASSSGVAQYF.

The chain recombines TRBV5-1 with TRBJ2-2; a weak D match, TRBD1 (6 bases). The V end was cut by 4 bases, the J end by 1 base, with 14 bases between. Germline CDR1 SGHRS, CDR2 YFSETQ. This CDR3 spans 16 amino acids. CDR3 sequence (DNA): TGCGCCAGCAGCATAACCGGGACAAGGAACACCGGGGAGCTGTTTTTT. Encoded protein: CASSITGTRNTGELFF.

CDR3 amino acids: CASSVIGGYFGYTF. In DNA, the CDR3 is TGTGCCAGCAGTGTGATAGGGGGTTATTTTGGCTACACCTTC. The gene calls are TRBV2 and TRBJ1-2, with a weak D call TRBD1 (6 bases). Germline CDR1 reads SNHLY; CDR2 reads FYNNEI. The CDR3 has 14 amino acids. Trimming removed 4 bases at V and 7 bases at J, with 16 bases between.

This clone showed up just a few times. This rearrangement joins TRBV19 to TRBJ1-6; 9 bases are shared with TRBD1. This CDR3 has 14 residues. Germline V CDR1 and CDR2: LNHDA, SQIVND (reference sequence). The V and J ends lost 4 bases and 7 bases, in that order; junction bases with no gene match: 2. The chain's CDR3 is CASSTGQGNSPLHF. The CDR3 DNA reads TGTGCCAGTAGTACGGGACAGGGAAATTCACCCCTCCACTTT.

A few counts support this clone. The chain combines TRBV7-9 with TRBJ1-1; possible D gene TRBD1, 6 bases. The V gene lost 1 base and the J gene lost 0 bases, with 12 bases spanning the gap. The germline CDR1 and CDR2 sequences are SEHNR and FQNEAQ (reference sequence). There are 16 residues in the CDR3. The CDR3 sequence: CASSLGRQVLNTEAFF. The DNA of the CDR3 is TGTGCCAGCAGCTTAGGGAGACAGGTTTTGAACACTGAAGCTTTCTTT.

This sequence joins TRBV9 and TRBJ2-2; D unclear. The V gene's germline CDR1 is SGDLS and CDR2 YYNGEE. This CDR3 comprises 12 residues. V dropped 3 bases and J dropped 7 bases, with 7 bases sitting between them. This CDR3 reads CASSAFDGELFF. The CDR3 DNA reads TGTGCCAGCAGCGCTTTTGACGGGGAGCTGTTTTTT.

This clone was detected a few times. V is TRBV4-1 and J is TRBJ1-5; D not certain. The CDR3 extends over 14 amino acids. Trimming left V 3 bases short and J 1 base short, with 7 bases between. Germline lookup yields CDR1 MGHRA and CDR2 YSYEKL. The CDR3 sequence: CASSQGWSNQPQHF. CDR3 DNA: TGCGCCAGCAGCCAGGGTTGGAGCAATCAGCCCCAGCATTTT.

The sample holds one count of this clone. The chain combines TRBV18 with TRBJ2-6; D ambiguous. Germline CDR1 and CDR2: KGHSH and LQKENI. V gave up 4 bases and J gave up 0 bases, with 4 bases separating them. The CDR3 is 14 amino acids. The CDR3 here is CASSLASGANVLTF. The CDR3 DNA follows: TGTGCCAGCTCACTTGCCTCTGGGGCCAACGTCCTGACTTTC.

The rearrangement links TRBV5-1 to TRBJ1-1; D is possibly TRBD1 (6 bases). Germline lookup yields CDR1 SGHRS and CDR2 YFSETQ. Trimming stripped 4 bases from V and 8 bases from J, with 18 bases between. The CDR3 extends over 14 amino acids. The CDR3 coding sequence is TGCGCCAGCAGCCGGACCCAGGGGTCTCTAGAAGCTTTCTTT. Protein: CASSRTQGSLEAFF.

This clone was found once. The V and J genes are TRBV7-2 and TRBJ1-3, with D possibly being TRBD1 (6 bases). This CDR3 spans 16 amino acids. Per germline, CDR1 SGHTA and CDR2 FQGNSA. Trimming cost V 0 bases and J 4 bases, with 13 bases left between them. CDR3 protein: CASSLAPQGWGNTIYF. CDR3 nucleotide sequence: TGTGCCAGCAGCTTAGCGCCTCAGGGGTGGGGAAACACCATATATTTT.

This clone was seen once. The chain uses TRBV7-2 and TRBJ2-7; 8 bases line up with TRBD2. J gave up 7 bases and V 3 bases, and 11 bases lay outside the gene matches. CDR3 length equals 15 residues. The germline V gene encodes CDR1 SGHTA and CDR2 FQGNSA. CDR3 sequence reads: CASSFPGGLAVEQYF. The CDR3 DNA is TGTGCCAGCAGCTTTCCGGGAGGGTTAGCAGTGGAGCAGTACTTC.

The chain uses TRBV6-6 and TRBJ1-1; D uncertain. The germline gives CDR1 MNHNY, CDR2 SVGAGI (reference sequence). The CDR3 is 11 residues long. Trimming pared 6 bases from V and 5 bases from J, leaving 7 bases between. The CDR3 coding sequence is TGTGCCAGCAGCATCCAGACTGAAGCTTTCTTT. Amino acids: CASSIQTEAFF.

V usage is TRBV5-4 and J usage is TRBJ2-3, with D maybe TRBD2 (6 bases). Germline lookup yields CDR1 SGHNT and CDR2 YYREEE (reference sequence). The CDR3 length is 14 residues. The ends were cut back, 2 bases at V and 4 bases at J, with 11 bases in the middle. The CDR3 loop is CASSFRERADTQYF. The CDR3 nucleotides are TGTGCCAGCAGCTTTCGGGAGCGGGCAGATACGCAGTATTTT.

V is TRBV10-3 and J is TRBJ1-2; no clear D. Germline V CDR1 and CDR2: ENHRY, SYGVKD. The CDR3 consists of 13 residues. Deletions cut 5 bases from V and 3 bases from J, with 10 bases between. This CDR3 is CAISSRQDYGYTF. In nucleotides, the CDR3 is TGTGCCATCAGTTCACGACAAGACTATGGCTACACCTTC.

The gene calls are TRBV28 and TRBJ2-5; TRBD1 might be the D (6 bases). The V gene lost 10 bases and the J gene lost 3 bases, with 15 bases spanning the gap. Per germline, CDR1 MDHEN and CDR2 SYDVKM. CDR3 length: 13 residues. Here the CDR3 DNA reads TGTGCCACCCGGGTGGGGGCTGAAGAGACCCAGTACTTC. Translation gives CATRVGAEETQYF.

This chain connects TRBV28 to TRBJ2-7; 10 bases map to TRBD2. The CDR3 covers 15 residues. V lost 8 bases, J lost 7 bases, and 14 bases stayed unmatched. From germline, CDR1 is MDHEN and CDR2 SYDVKM. CDR3: CASQLVLAGVGEQYF. CDR3 nucleotide sequence: TGTGCCAGCCAGCTCGTTCTAGCGGGAGTGGGGGAGCAGTACTTC.

This chain uses TRBV6-5 with TRBJ1-5; D not resolved. Per the germline V gene, CDR1 is MNHEY and CDR2 is SVGAGI. The length of the CDR3 is 13 residues. Trimming left V 4 bases short and J 5 bases short, with 9 bases between. CDR3 nucleotide sequence: TGTGCCAGCAGTTCGATAGCCGATCAGCCCCAGCATTTT. Its translation: CASSSIADQPQHF.

The chain couples TRBV5-1 to TRBJ2-7; perhaps TRBD2 as D (7 bases). The CDR3 totals 15 residues. Germline V gene data show CDR1 as SGHRS and CDR2 as YFSETQ. Between the trimmed V and J ends, which lost 0 bases and 2 bases, there was a span of 12 bases. CDR3 region: CASSLDGGRTYEQYF. CDR3 bases: TGCGCCAGCAGCTTGGACGGGGGGCGTACCTACGAGCAGTACTTC.